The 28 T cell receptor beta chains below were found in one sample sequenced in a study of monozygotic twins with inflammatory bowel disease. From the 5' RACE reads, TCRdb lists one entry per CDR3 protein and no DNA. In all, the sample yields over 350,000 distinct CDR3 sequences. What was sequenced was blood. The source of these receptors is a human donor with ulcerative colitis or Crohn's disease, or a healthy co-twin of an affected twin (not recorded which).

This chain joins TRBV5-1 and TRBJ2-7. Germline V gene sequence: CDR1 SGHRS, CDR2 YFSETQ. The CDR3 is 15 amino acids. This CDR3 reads CASSLGSGPGYEQYF.

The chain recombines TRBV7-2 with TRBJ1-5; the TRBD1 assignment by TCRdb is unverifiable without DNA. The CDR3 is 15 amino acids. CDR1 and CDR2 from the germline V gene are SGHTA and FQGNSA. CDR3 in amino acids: CASSSQWGGNQPQHF.

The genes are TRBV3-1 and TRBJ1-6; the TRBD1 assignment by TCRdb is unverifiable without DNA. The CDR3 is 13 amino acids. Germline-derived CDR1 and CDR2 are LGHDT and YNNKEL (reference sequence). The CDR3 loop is CASSHQTVSPLHF.

The CDR3 is CASSLGGTKNTEAFF. The chain joins TRBV7-2 to TRBJ1-1; TCRdb picks TRBD1, but there is no DNA to check that call. The germline V gene has CDR1 SGHTA and CDR2 FQGNSA. There are 15 residues in the CDR3.

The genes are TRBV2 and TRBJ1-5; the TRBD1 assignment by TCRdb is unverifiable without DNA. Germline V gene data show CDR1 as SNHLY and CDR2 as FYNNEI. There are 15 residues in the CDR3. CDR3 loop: CASSEALGKGQPQHF. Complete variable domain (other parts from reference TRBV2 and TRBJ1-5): EPEVTQTPSHQVTQMGQEVILRCVPISNHLYFYWYRQILGQKVEFLVSFYNNEISEKSEIFDDQFSVERPDGSNFTLKIRSTKLEDSAMYFCASSEALGKGQPQHFGDGTRLSIL.

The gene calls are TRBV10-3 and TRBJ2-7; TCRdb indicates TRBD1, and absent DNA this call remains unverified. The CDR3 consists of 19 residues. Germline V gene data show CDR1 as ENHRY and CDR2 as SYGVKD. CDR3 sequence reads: CAISASTPQGRQPSYEQYF.

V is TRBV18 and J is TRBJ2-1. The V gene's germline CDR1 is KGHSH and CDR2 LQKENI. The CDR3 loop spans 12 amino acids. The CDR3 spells CASSQLTNEQFF.

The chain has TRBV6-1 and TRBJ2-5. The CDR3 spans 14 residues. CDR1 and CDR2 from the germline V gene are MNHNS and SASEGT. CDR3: CASSVSQFQETQYF.

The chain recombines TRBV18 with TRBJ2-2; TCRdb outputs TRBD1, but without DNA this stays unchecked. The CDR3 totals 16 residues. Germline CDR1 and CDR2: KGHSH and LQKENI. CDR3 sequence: CASSSDRRSNTGELFF.

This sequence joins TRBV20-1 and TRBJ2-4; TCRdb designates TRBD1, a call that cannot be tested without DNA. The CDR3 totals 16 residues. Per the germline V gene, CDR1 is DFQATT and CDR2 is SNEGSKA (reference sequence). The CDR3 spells CSAREDRDGAKNIQYF.

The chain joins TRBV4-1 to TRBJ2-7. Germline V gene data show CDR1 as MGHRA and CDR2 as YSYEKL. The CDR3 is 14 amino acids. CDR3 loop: CASSQDRASYEQYF.

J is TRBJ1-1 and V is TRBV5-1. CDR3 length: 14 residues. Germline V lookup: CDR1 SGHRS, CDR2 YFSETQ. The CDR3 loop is CASSTLTENTEAFF.

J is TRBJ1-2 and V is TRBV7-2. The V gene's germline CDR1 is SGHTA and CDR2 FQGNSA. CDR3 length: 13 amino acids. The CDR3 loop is CASSSYLDYGYTF.

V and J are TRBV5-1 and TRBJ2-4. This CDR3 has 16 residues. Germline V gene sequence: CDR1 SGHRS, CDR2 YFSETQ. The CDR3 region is CASSIGHHRTKNIQYF.

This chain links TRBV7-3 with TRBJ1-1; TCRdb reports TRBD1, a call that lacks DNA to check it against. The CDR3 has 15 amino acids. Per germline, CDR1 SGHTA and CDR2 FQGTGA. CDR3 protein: CASSLNGGLNTEAFF.

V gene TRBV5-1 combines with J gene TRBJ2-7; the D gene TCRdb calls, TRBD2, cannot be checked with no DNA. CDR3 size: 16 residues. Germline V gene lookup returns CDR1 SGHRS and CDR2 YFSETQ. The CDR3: CASRPSRDYPSYEQYF.

CDR3 loop: CASGKLAYNEQFF. This chain joins TRBV7-2 and TRBJ2-1; TCRdb gives TRBD2 as the D gene, but with no DNA this cannot be confirmed. Germline V gives CDR1 SGHTA, CDR2 FQGNSA. The CDR3 spans 13 residues.

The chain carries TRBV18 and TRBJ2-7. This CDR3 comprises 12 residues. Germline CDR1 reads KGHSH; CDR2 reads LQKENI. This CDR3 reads CASSPQANEQYF.

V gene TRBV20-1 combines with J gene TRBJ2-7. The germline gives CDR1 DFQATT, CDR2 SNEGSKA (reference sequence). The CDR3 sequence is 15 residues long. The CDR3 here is CSARDPSLVSYEQYF.

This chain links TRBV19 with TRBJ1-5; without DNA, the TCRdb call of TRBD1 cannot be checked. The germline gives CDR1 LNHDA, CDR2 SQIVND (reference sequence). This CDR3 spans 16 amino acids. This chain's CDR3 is CASSTIRDSGNQPQHF.

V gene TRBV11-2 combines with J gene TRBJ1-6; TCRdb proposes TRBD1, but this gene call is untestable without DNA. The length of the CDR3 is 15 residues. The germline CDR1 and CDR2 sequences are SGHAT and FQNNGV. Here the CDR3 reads CASSLVGGTGSNLHF.

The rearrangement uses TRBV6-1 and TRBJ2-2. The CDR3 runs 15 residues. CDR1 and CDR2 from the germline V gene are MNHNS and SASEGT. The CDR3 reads CASTRQRTNTGELFF.

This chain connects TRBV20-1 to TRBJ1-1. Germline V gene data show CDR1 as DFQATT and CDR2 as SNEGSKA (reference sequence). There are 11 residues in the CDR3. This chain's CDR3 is CSGKMNTEAFF.

The CDR3 region is CASSRGRDAEAFF. J is TRBJ1-1 and V is TRBV4-3; TCRdb selects TRBD1, and the lack of DNA leaves this call unchecked. Germline values: CDR1 LGHNA, CDR2 YSLEER. The CDR3 runs to 13 residues.

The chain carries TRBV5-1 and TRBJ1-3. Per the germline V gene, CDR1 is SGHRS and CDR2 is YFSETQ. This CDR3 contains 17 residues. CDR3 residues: CASSFNEVSTSGNTIYF.

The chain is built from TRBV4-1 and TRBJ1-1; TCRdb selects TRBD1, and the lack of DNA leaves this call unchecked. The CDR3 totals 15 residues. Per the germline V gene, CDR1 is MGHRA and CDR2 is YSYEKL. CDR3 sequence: CASSHPRGENTEAFF.

The CDR3 loop is CASSQGKSGGASQETQYF. The chain employs TRBV11-2 and TRBJ2-5; TCRdb's D gene call, TRBD1, goes unchecked for lack of DNA. CDR3 size: 18 residues. Germline CDR1 SGHAT, CDR2 FQNNGV.

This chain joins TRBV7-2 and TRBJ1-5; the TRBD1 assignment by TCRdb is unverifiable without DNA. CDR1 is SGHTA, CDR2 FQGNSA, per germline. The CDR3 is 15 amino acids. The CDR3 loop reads CASSLASGTNQPQHF.